The 18 T cell receptor beta chains below were found in one sample sequenced in a study of blood T cell repertoires in COVID-19. Sequenced by immunoSEQ multiplex PCR; TCRdb stores in-frame clones only, minus some. This table holds roughly 67,000 clones, 85% to 90% found once. Specimen: peripheral blood. These receptors all stem from a man over 45 with acute or convalescent COVID-19.

V is TRBV28 and J is TRBJ2-4; TRBD1 agrees at 7 bases. CDR1 MDHEN and CDR2 SYDVKM come from the germline V gene. There are 19 residues in the CDR3. Trimming took 6 bases from V and 0 from J; bases not matched to a gene: 17. The CDR3, as DNA: TGTGCCAGCAGCCCAACAAGACAGGGCGGTATGATAGCCAAAAACATTCAGTACTTC. This translates into CASSPTRQGGMIAKNIQYF.

The rearrangement joins TRBV2 to TRBJ1-1, with D maybe TRBD1 (5 bases). The CDR3 is 14 amino acids. Germline CDR1 SNHLY, CDR2 FYNNEI. V lost 6 bases and J lost 0, with 11 bases in between. The CDR3 region is CASRDRPMNTEAFF. Here the CDR3 DNA reads TGTGCCAGCAGAGACAGACCCATGAACACTGAAGCTTTCTTT.

This sequence joins TRBV11-2 and TRBJ1-5; 11 nucleotides agree with TRBD1. V lost 2 bases, J lost 0 bases, and 9 bases stayed unmatched. The CDR3 contains 19 residues. The germline V gene has CDR1 SGHAT and CDR2 FQNNGV. CDR3 bases: TGTGCCAGCAGCTTAATCGGGACAGGGGGAAATAGTAGCAATCAGCCCCAGCATTTT. This encodes CASSLIGTGGNSSNQPQHF.

The V gene is TRBV18, the J gene TRBJ1-4, with TRBD1 matching over 10 bases. This CDR3 has 15 residues. Germline trimming cut 6 bases from V and 8 bases from J; bases unmatched to any gene: 9. Germline CDR1 reads KGHSH; CDR2 reads LQKENI. CDR3 nucleotide sequence: TGTGCCAGCTCCCCTCCGGGACAGGGGTTGGAAAAACTGTTTTTT. Protein product: CASSPPGQGLEKLFF.

In its sample, this clone was seen a few times. The chain is built from TRBV7-6 and TRBJ1-1, with 8 bases lining up with TRBD1. V lost 6 bases, J lost 5 bases, and 11 bases stayed unmatched. The germline CDR1 and CDR2 sequences are SGHVS and FNYEAQ. The CDR3 sequence is 15 residues long. The CDR3 DNA follows: TGTGCCAGCAGTCTTGCCCCACAGGGGGGGACTGAAGCTTTCTTT. Protein: CASSLAPQGGTEAFF. Complete variable domain (other parts from reference TRBV7-6 and TRBJ1-1): GAGVSQSPRYKVTKRGQDVALRCDPISGHVSLYWYRQALGQGPEFLTYFNYEAQQDKSGLPNDRFSAERPEGSISTLTIQRTEQRDSAMYRCASSLAPQGGTEAFFGQGTRLTVV.

The V and J genes are TRBV12-3 or TRBV12-4 and TRBJ2-2; D is uncertain. The CDR3 length is 12 residues. V shed 6 bases and J shed 6 bases, with 8 bases lying between them. This CDR3 is CASRVRAGELFF. The CDR3 DNA reads TGTGCCAGCAGGGTCCGGGCCGGGGAGCTGTTTTTT.

The V and J genes are TRBV27 and TRBJ2-1; 15 bases map to TRBD2. After removal of 5 bases from V and 3 bases from J, the junction contained 11 bases not matched to a gene. The CDR3 has 19 amino acids. From germline, CDR1 is MNHEY and CDR2 SMNVEV (reference sequence). Written as DNA, the CDR3 is TGTGCCAGCAGTCCCATTTTAAGGACTAGCGGGGGGGGCTACAATGAGCAGTTCTTC. It specifies CASSPILRTSGGGYNEQFF.

The chain employs TRBV11-3 and TRBJ1-1, with TRBD1 matching over 11 bases. Germline V lookup: CDR1 SGHNT, CDR2 YENEEA. The CDR3 is 17 amino acids. The J segment lost 0 bases and the V segment lost 5 bases, leaving 8 bases of the junction unmatched. The CDR3 is CASSMRTGGFMNTEAFF. For the CDR3, the DNA is TGTGCCAGCAGCATGAGGACAGGGGGCTTTATGAACACTGAAGCTTTCTTT.

CDR3 DNA sequence: TGCGCCAGCAGCTTCAAGGGACAGGGTGCAAAAAAACTGTTTTTT. This sequence encodes CASSFKGQGAKKLFF. The chain employs TRBV5-1 and TRBJ1-4; 9 nucleotides agree with TRBD1. Losses at the gene ends were 2 bases for V and 9 bases for J; bases not matched to a gene: 8. This CDR3 contains 15 residues. In germline, CDR1 is SGHRS, CDR2 YFSETQ.

The chain is built from TRBV7-2 and TRBJ1-2; D gene uncertain. CDR3 length equals 15 residues. The germline V and J ends were trimmed by 2 bases and 6 bases, with 16 bases remaining between them. The germline CDR1 and CDR2 sequences are SGHTA and FQGNSA. The CDR3 loop reads CASSLPLTLTNGYTF. In DNA, the CDR3 is TGTGCCAGCAGCTTACCGCTCACTTTAACTAATGGCTACACCTTC.

The J gene is TRBJ1-2, the V gene TRBV27, with TRBD1 matching 7 bases. Germline V lookup: CDR1 MNHEY, CDR2 SMNVEV (reference sequence). V lost 4 bases to trimming and J lost 7 bases; unmatched junction nucleotides: 9. CDR3 size: 14 residues. The CDR3 DNA is TGTGCCAGCAGTTCAGTCGACAGGGTAGGTGGCTACACCTTC. Translation gives CASSSVDRVGGYTF.

The sample holds a few counts of this clone. This chain connects TRBV6-5 to TRBJ1-5, with D perhaps matching TRBD1 (6 bases). V was trimmed by 6 bases and J by 0 bases, leaving 12 bases between them. This CDR3 is 15 amino acids long. Germline V gene data show CDR1 as MNHEY and CDR2 as SVGAGI. CDR3 residues: CASRLTGDSNQPQHF. In DNA, the CDR3 is TGTGCCAGCAGGTTGACAGGAGATAGCAATCAGCCCCAGCATTTT.

This clone appeared once. The V gene is TRBV12-3 or TRBV12-4, the J gene TRBJ2-7, with D possibly being TRBD1 (5 bases). Trimming shortened V by 1 base and J by 4 bases, and 5 bases separated the two germline ends. This CDR3 is 12 amino acids long. The CDR3 here is CASSLEGYEQYF. CDR3 coding DNA: TGTGCCAGCAGTTTAGAGGGGTACGAGCAGTACTTC.

V and J are TRBV7-6 and TRBJ2-7; 9 bases fit TRBD1. The trim removed 5 bases at V and 7 bases at J, leaving 18 bases unmatched. The CDR3 runs to 17 residues. The germline V gene encodes CDR1 SGHVS and CDR2 FNYEAQ. This CDR3 is CASSPTAGQGYLPEQYF. The CDR3 nucleotides are TGTGCCAGCAGCCCGACTGCGGGACAGGGCTATTTACCGGAGCAGTACTTC.

This sequence joins TRBV2 and TRBJ2-3, with D uncertain. CDR1 and CDR2 from the germline V gene are SNHLY and FYNNEI. The CDR3 spans 11 residues. The ends were cut back, 4 bases at V and 4 bases at J, with 3 bases in the middle. DNA of the CDR3: TGTGCCAGCAGTGTCTCAGATACGCAGTATTTT. This translates into CASSVSDTQYF.

This clone was recorded once. The CDR3 reads CASSLTGISRYEQYF. CDR3 DNA: TGTGCCAGCAGCCTGACAGGGATAAGCCGCTACGAGCAGTACTTC. The chain is built from TRBV7-3 and TRBJ2-7; 7 nucleotides match TRBD1. The trim removed 5 bases at V and 3 bases at J, leaving 10 bases unmatched. Germline CDR1 is SGHTA and CDR2 is FQGTGA. The CDR3 length is 15 residues.

The sample holds one count of this clone. The chain links TRBV4-1 to TRBJ2-4; unclear D gene. The CDR3 runs 16 residues. Germline V gene sequence: CDR1 MGHRA, CDR2 YSYEKL. The V end lost 0 bases, the J end lost 6 bases, and 15 bases lay between the germline ends. CDR3 coding DNA: TGCGCCAGCAGCCAAGATCGGTTTGGTCTCCGAAACATTCAGTACTTC. Translating gives CASSQDRFGLRNIQYF.

This clone was counted once. The chain is built from TRBV3-1 (or the pseudogene TRBV3-2) and TRBJ1-5, with TRBD1 as a possible D gene (5 bases). Between the trimmed V and J ends, which lost 2 bases and 4 bases, there was a span of 12 bases. Germline-derived CDR1 and CDR2 are LGHDT and YNNKEL (reference sequence). The CDR3 covers 15 residues. This CDR3 is CASSQYSSGNQPQHF. CDR3 sequence (DNA): TGTGCCAGCAGCCAATATTCGTCAGGGAATCAGCCCCAGCATTTT.